The clone carrying this T cell receptor (beta chain) was seen only a few times. These data come from a study of blood T cell repertoires in COVID-19. J lost 1 base, V lost 3 bases, and 5 bases had no gene match. Per germline, CDR1 LNHDA and CDR2 SQIVND (reference sequence). This CDR3 has 16 residues. Original handling: For nucleated cells, counts were estimated from reference gene primer amplification. Sequencing was performed with immunoSEQ multiplex PCR; in TCRdb, only in-frame clones are kept and a portion is missing. V and J calls plus clone size are reproduced from that table; the DNA served to infer D and trimming. The sample lists 250,000 or so clones, about four fifths occurring once.

This receptor was identified in a man aged 45 to 65 who had recovered from COVID-19. Material for sequencing was PBMCs or T cells enriched from blood (not recorded which). The V call is TRBV19, the J call TRBJ2-2, with 7 bases identical to TRBD1. The CDR3 protein is CASSIKGAMNTGELFF. CDR3 coding DNA: TGTGCCAGTAGTATCAAGGGGGCCATGAACACCGGGGAGCTGTTTTTT.